What follows are 24 T cell receptor beta chains derived from one specimen sequenced in a study of blood T cell repertoires in COVID-19. Repertoires were generated with immunoSEQ multiplex PCR, while TCRdb's copy carries only in-frame clones and drops some. Of 150,000 to 200,000 clones listed, approximately 90% are singletons. The sequenced sample was PBMCs or T cells enriched from blood (not recorded which). These receptors were taken from a woman aged 18-30 years who had recovered from COVID-19.

This chain joins TRBV5-1 and TRBJ2-2, with D tentatively TRBD2 (6 bases). Trimming shortened V by 4 bases and J by 6 bases, and 22 bases separated the two germline ends. CDR1 and CDR2 from the germline V gene are SGHRS and YFSETQ. The CDR3 consists of 17 residues. The CDR3 coding sequence is TGCGCCAGCAGCCCCTTAGTACCGGGAGAAGGGTCCGGGGAGCTGTTTTTT. Protein: CASSPLVPGEGSGELFF.

This chain uses TRBV30 with TRBJ1-2; 8 bases map to TRBD1. V was clipped by 4 bases and J by 7 bases; unmatched bases: 8. Germline lookup yields CDR1 GTSNPN and CDR2 SVGIG (reference sequence). This CDR3 spans 13 amino acids. CDR3 residues: CAWKGQEMSGYTF. CDR3 DNA sequence: TGTGCCTGGAAGGGACAGGAGATGAGTGGCTACACCTTC.

V usage is TRBV4-1 and J usage is TRBJ1-5; possible D gene TRBD1, 5 bases. From germline, CDR1 is MGHRA and CDR2 YSYEKL. CDR3 length: 16 residues. V was cut by 5 bases and J by 0 bases, with 14 bases left in between. The CDR3 region is CASSVRQTYSNQPQHF. Written as DNA, the CDR3 is TGCGCCAGCAGCGTCCGACAGACTTATAGCAATCAGCCCCAGCATTTT.

V gene TRBV2 combines with J gene TRBJ2-3, with TRBD1 as a possible D gene (6 bases). CDR1 SNHLY and CDR2 FYNNEI come from the germline V gene. This CDR3 is 16 amino acids long. V was shortened by 3 bases and J by 0 bases, with 13 bases between the two germline ends. The CDR3 DNA reads TGTGCCAGCAGTGATTCAGGGGCGTATAGCACAGATACGCAGTATTTT. As protein: CASSDSGAYSTDTQYF.

The chain combines TRBV27 with TRBJ2-1; TRBD2 agrees at 11 bases. J lost 10 bases, V lost 3 bases, and 5 bases had no gene match. From germline, CDR1 is MNHEY and CDR2 SMNVEV (reference sequence). This CDR3 is built from 14 residues. Here the CDR3 reads CASSFLAGGGEQFF. The CDR3 DNA is TGTGCCAGCAGTTTCCTAGCGGGAGGTGGCGAGCAGTTCTTC.

This clone has a single count. This chain links TRBV19 with TRBJ2-1, with TRBD2 identical over 12 bases. The junction had 7 bases not matched to a gene; V was cut back by 8 bases and J by 2 bases. Per germline, CDR1 LNHDA and CDR2 SQIVND (reference sequence). The CDR3 runs 16 residues. CDR3 sequence: CASGLAGSLPYNEQFF. The CDR3 DNA is TGTGCCAGTGGACTAGCGGGATCCCTCCCCTACAATGAGCAGTTCTTC.

V gene TRBV10-3 combines with J gene TRBJ2-7, with 7 positions matching TRBD2. The CDR3 length is 13 residues. Trimming removed 6 bases from V and 2 bases from J; junction bases left unmatched: 4. The germline V gene has CDR1 ENHRY and CDR2 SYGVKD. CDR3 residues: CAISPSGAYEQYF. As DNA, the CDR3 is TGTGCCATCAGCCCAAGCGGGGCCTACGAGCAGTACTTC.

The genes are TRBV4-1 and TRBJ2-1, with 13 bases matching TRBD2. Germline loops: CDR1 MGHRA, CDR2 YSYEKL. The CDR3 has 16 amino acids. V was clipped by 0 bases and J by 10 bases; unmatched bases: 6. The CDR3 region is CASSQEGLAGAREQFF. The CDR3 DNA reads as TGCGCCAGCAGCCAAGAAGGACTAGCGGGAGCGAGGGAGCAGTTCTTC.

This chain joins TRBV27 and TRBJ2-7; TRBD1 matches 8 bases. The germline CDR1 and CDR2 sequences are MNHEY and SMNVEV (reference sequence). The trim removed 5 bases at V and 2 bases at J, leaving 5 bases unmatched. There are 14 residues in the CDR3. CDR3 nucleotide sequence: TGTGCCAGCAGTCCCGGGACAGGACCCTACGAGCAGTACTTC. It codes for CASSPGTGPYEQYF.

The chain employs TRBV30 and TRBJ2-5; 11 bases are shared with TRBD1. J lost 1 base, V lost 5 bases, and 0 bases had no gene match. The CDR3 loop spans 13 amino acids. CDR1 and CDR2 (germline): GTSNPN, SVGIG (reference sequence). This CDR3 reads CAWGTGGQETQYF. The CDR3, as DNA: TGTGCCTGGGGGACAGGGGGCCAAGAGACCCAGTACTTC.

This rearrangement joins TRBV7-6 to TRBJ1-4; no firm D call. V was clipped by 5 bases and J by 8 bases, with 15 bases between them. The CDR3 loop spans 14 amino acids. CDR1 SGHVS and CDR2 FNYEAQ come from the germline V gene. The CDR3 region is CASSLRIRGEKLFF. The CDR3 nucleotides read TGTGCCAGCAGCCTACGGATTCGAGGGGAAAAACTGTTTTTT.

The V gene is TRBV28, the J gene TRBJ1-3; 8 nucleotides agree with TRBD1. Germline V lookup: CDR1 MDHEN, CDR2 SYDVKM. The V gene end was trimmed by 4 bases and the J gene end by 9 bases; junction bases not matched to a gene: 2. This CDR3 has 12 amino acids. The CDR3 DNA follows: TGTGCCAGCAGTTGGGGGACAGGCACCATATATTTT. Translation: CASSWGTGTIYF.

V is TRBV28 and J is TRBJ2-1; 10 positions match TRBD2. Germline V gives CDR1 MDHEN, CDR2 SYDVKM. The CDR3 contains 16 residues. Trimming took 5 bases from V and 5 from J; bases not matched to a gene: 9. This CDR3 reads CASSPHSGLADNEQFF. The CDR3 DNA sequence: TGTGCCAGCAGTCCCCACTCCGGACTAGCGGACAATGAGCAGTTCTTC.

This clone is a singleton in its sample. V usage is TRBV12-3 or TRBV12-4 and J usage is TRBJ1-3, with TRBD1 as a possible D gene (5 bases). The CDR3 contains 13 residues. V lost 3 bases, J lost 4 bases, and 7 bases lay in between. The CDR3 bases are TGTGCCAGCAGTTTGGGGCAGGGAAACACCATATATTTT. Protein sequence: CASSLGQGNTIYF.

The chain joins TRBV10-3 to TRBJ2-7; tentatively, D is TRBD2 (7 bases). The CDR3 loop spans 14 amino acids. V lost 3 bases and J lost 4, with 13 bases in between. In germline, CDR1 is ENHRY, CDR2 SYGVKD. This CDR3 reads CAISDPAGQYEQYF. The CDR3 nucleotides are TGTGCCATCAGTGATCCAGCGGGACAATACGAGCAGTACTTC.

This clone was seen a handful of times. The chain employs TRBV6-1 and TRBJ2-5; the match to TRBD2 covers 12 bases. The CDR3 length is 15 residues. Per germline, CDR1 MNHNS and CDR2 SASEGT. With 3 bases clipped from V and 1 base from J, the junction kept 0 bases outside the gene matches. This CDR3 reads CASSETSGGQETQYF. The CDR3 DNA sequence: TGTGCCAGCAGTGAGACTAGCGGGGGCCAAGAGACCCAGTACTTC.

The J gene is TRBJ1-1, the V gene TRBV5-4; possibly TRBD1 for D (6 bases). CDR3 length: 14 residues. Trimming took off 5 bases at V and 0 bases at J, with 11 bases between the two ends. Germline CDR1 is SGHNT and CDR2 is YYREEE (reference sequence). The CDR3 protein is CASSQGFMNTEAFF. For the CDR3, the DNA is TGTGCCAGCAGTCAGGGGTTTATGAACACTGAAGCTTTCTTT.

The chain has TRBV28 and TRBJ2-1; 8 bases fit TRBD1. Per the germline V gene, CDR1 is MDHEN and CDR2 is SYDVKM. The J segment lost 4 bases and the V segment lost 5 bases, leaving 4 bases of the junction unmatched. This CDR3 region has 14 residues. CDR3 sequence: CASSLRDRYNEQFF. Here the CDR3 DNA reads TGTGCCAGCAGTCTCCGGGACAGGTACAATGAGCAGTTCTTC.

The J gene is TRBJ2-7, the V gene TRBV4-3; TRBD2 agrees at 9 bases. This CDR3 spans 16 amino acids. The germline CDR1 and CDR2 sequences are LGHNA and YSLEER. J gave up 0 bases and V 2 bases, and 5 bases lay outside the gene matches. CDR3 nucleotide sequence: TGCGCCAGCAGCCAATCACTAGCGGGTTACTCCTACGAGCAGTACTTC. Protein product: CASSQSLAGYSYEQYF.

J is TRBJ2-7 and V is TRBV11-3; TRBD2 matches 12 bases. Germline V gene data show CDR1 as SGHNT and CDR2 as YENEEA. The CDR3 runs to 15 residues. V dropped 4 bases and J dropped 2; count of bases not matched to a gene: 3. This CDR3 reads CASSSGLAGPYEQYF. The CDR3 bases are TGTGCCAGCAGCTCGGGACTAGCGGGTCCCTACGAGCAGTACTTC.

Only one count was recorded for this clone. This CDR3 is CASSSGEQYF. The CDR3 DNA sequence: TGTGCCAGCTCATCGGGGGAGCAGTACTTC. The rearrangement links TRBV18 to TRBJ2-7, with D perhaps matching TRBD2 (5 bases). The CDR3 contains 10 residues. Deletions cut 5 bases from V and 7 bases from J, with 6 bases between. Germline CDR1 is KGHSH and CDR2 is LQKENI.

This rearrangement joins TRBV18 to TRBJ1-4; 10 bases agree with TRBD1. Looked up from germline, CDR1 is KGHSH and CDR2 is LQKENI. This CDR3 has 16 amino acids. The V gene end was trimmed by 2 bases and the J gene end by 7 bases; junction bases not matched to a gene: 7. The CDR3 spells CASSPLGQGDGEKLFF. CDR3 DNA sequence: TGTGCCAGCTCACCATTAGGACAGGGGGATGGTGAAAAACTGTTTTTT.

The J gene is TRBJ1-1, the V gene TRBV27; 7 bases align to TRBD1. This CDR3 contains 14 residues. Unmatched junction bases numbered 7, after V lost 6 bases and J lost 3 bases. Germline assignment: CDR1 MNHEY and CDR2 SMNVEV (reference sequence). In DNA, the CDR3 is TGTGCCAGCAGCCGCTGGGGACAGTACACTGAAGCTTTCTTT. This translates into CASSRWGQYTEAFF.

V and J are TRBV5-4 and TRBJ1-1; D not resolved. This CDR3 has 16 amino acids. Germline V gene data show CDR1 as SGHNT and CDR2 as YYREEE (reference sequence). V was shortened by 5 bases and J by 3 bases, with 20 bases between the two germline ends. The CDR3 is CASSPVLGRGHTEAFF. The DNA for the CDR3 is TGTGCCAGCAGTCCCGTGTTGGGTCGCGGGCACACTGAAGCTTTCTTT.